This TCR beta chain comes out of a study of blood T cell repertoires in COVID-19. In the study overall: The origin of the acute and convalescent COVID-19 samples was the United States, Italy and Spain. The analysed material was cDNA or gDNA that came from T cells, B-cell-depleted T cells, or PBMCs.

This clone has more than one count but fewer than ten. Libraries were prepared by immunoSEQ multiplex PCR; TCRdb keeps only in-frame clonotypes and omits some of them. The sample holds around 21,000 clones; around nine tenths are singletons and the top ten take over 8.5%. CDR1 SEHNR and CDR2 FQNEAQ come from the germline V gene (reference sequence). V was shortened by 3 bases and J by 9 bases, with 9 bases between the two germline ends. The CDR3 runs to 13 residues. The rearrangement links TRBV7-9 to TRBJ1-6; D gene ambiguous. This receptor was identified in a human donor in a cohort sampled during active COVID-19. Sequences were obtained from peripheral blood. The CDR3 nucleotides are TGTGCCAGCAGCTTGGGGAGGAGTTCACCCCTCCACTTT. It specifies CASSLGRSSPLHF.